The 20 T cell receptor beta chains given below trace back to one sample, sequenced in a study of response to subunit inactivated influenza vaccine. TCRdb itself ran the RT-PCR reads through MiXCR, one entry per CDR3 protein. The table includes 500,000 to 700,000 distinct CDR3 sequences, around a quarter detected once. A further study also used this sample, focusing on T cells expressing NK-cell markers. In that study: 5'RACE template switching built TCR beta cDNA with unique molecular identifiers.

This material consisted of CD4+ T cells sorted from PBMCs, taken roughly 13 days after vaccination. The receptors derive from a man aged 45-65 years who received an inactivated influenza vaccine.

The J gene is TRBJ2-1, the V gene TRBV11-2, with 7 bases fitting TRBD2. CDR1 and CDR2 (germline): SGHAT, FQNNGV. The V gene end was trimmed by 3 bases and the J gene end by 7 bases; junction bases not matched to a gene: 6. The CDR3 has 14 residues. CDR3 loop: CASSFRASGNEQFF. The CDR3 nucleotides are TGTGCCAGCAGCTTTCGGGCTAGCGGAAATGAGCAGTTCTTC.

This clonotype was seen at least ten times. CDR3 sequence (DNA): TGTGCCAGCGCTTTAGCGGGGTATAGCAATCAGCCCCAGCATTTT. It translates to CASALAGYSNQPQHF. V gene TRBV12-3 or TRBV12-4 combines with J gene TRBJ1-5; no clear D gene. The CDR3 runs to 15 residues. The V end lost 8 bases, the J end lost 0 bases, and 14 bases lay between the germline ends.

V is TRBV25-1 and J is TRBJ1-3, with no clear D. V was clipped by 0 bases and J by 3 bases, with 0 bases between them. The CDR3 is made up of 12 amino acids. The V gene's germline CDR1 is MGHDK and CDR2 SYGVNS. The CDR3 coding sequence is TGTGCCAGCAGTGAATATGGAAACACCATATATTTT. This encodes CASSEYGNTIYF. The full variable domain, with the rest looked up from reference TRBV25-1 and TRBJ1-3, is EADIYQTPRYLVIGTGKKITLECSQTMGHDKMYWYQQDPGMELHLIHYSYGVNSTEKGDLSSESTVSRIRTEHFPLTLESARPSHTSQYLCASSEYGNTIYFGEGSWLTVV.

This clonotype came up a few times. V is TRBV7-2 and J is TRBJ2-3; no reliable D call. The CDR3 is 15 amino acids. Germline CDR1 reads SGHTA; CDR2 reads FQGNSA. V was pared by 1 base and J by 2 bases, with 10 bases between. CDR3 in DNA: TGTGCCAGCAGCTTAGGGTTTGGGTACACAGATACGCAGTATTTT. Protein: CASSLGFGYTDTQYF.

In this sample, this clonotype turned up many times. V and J are TRBV6-2 or TRBV6-3 and TRBJ2-3; D may be TRBD1 (5 bases). The ends were cut back, 6 bases at V and 2 bases at J, with 15 bases in the middle. The CDR3 sequence is 15 residues long. Germline loops: CDR1 MNHEY, CDR2 SVGEGT. CDR3 DNA sequence: TGTGCCAGCAGCAAAACTCGACAGAACACAGATACGCAGTATTTT. It yields the protein CASSKTRQNTDTQYF.

The sample holds a few counts of this clonotype. The J gene is TRBJ1-4, the V gene TRBV28; 12 positions match TRBD1. Looked up from germline, CDR1 is MDHEN and CDR2 is SYDVKM. This CDR3 has 13 residues. V was pared by 10 bases and J by 13 bases, with 10 bases of the junction left unmatched. CDR3 coding DNA: TGTGCCACAAGGGGACAGGGGGCAGGTATACTGTTTTTT. Encoded protein: CATRGQGAGILFF.

This clonotype has more than one count but fewer than ten. The chain is built from TRBV28 and TRBJ2-5, with D possibly being TRBD1 or TRBD2 (5 bases each). CDR3 length: 17 residues. Germline assignment: CDR1 MDHEN and CDR2 SYDVKM. The ends were cut back, 7 bases at V and 3 bases at J, with 24 bases in the middle. CDR3 sequence: CASTRGDFLLDEETQYF. The CDR3 nucleotides read TGTGCCAGCACGAGGGGCGACTTTCTATTAGATGAAGAGACCCAGTACTTC.

The genes are TRBV6-1 and TRBJ2-7; TRBD1 matches at 9 bases. The CDR3 length is 13 residues. J gave up 5 bases and V 6 bases, and 5 bases lay outside the gene matches. Germline V CDR1 and CDR2: MNHNS, SASEGT. DNA of the CDR3: TGTGCCAGCAGGGACAGGGGATGGAACGAGCAGTACTTC. It translates to CASRDRGWNEQYF.

This clonotype has just a few counts. The chain carries TRBV29-1 and TRBJ2-2, with D uncertain. V gave up 0 bases and J gave up 6 bases, with 11 bases separating them. This CDR3 comprises 14 residues. CDR1 is SQVTM, CDR2 ANQGSEA, per germline. In nucleotides, the CDR3 is TGCAGCGTTGAAGATCGGAAGGTCCCCGGGGAGCTGTTTTTT. Amino acid sequence: CSVEDRKVPGELFF.

In this sample, this clonotype turned up many times. This CDR3 reads CASSLLAGPETQYF. The DNA for the CDR3 is TGTGCCAGCAGTCTACTAGCGGGGCCAGAGACCCAGTACTTC. The chain joins TRBV12-3 or TRBV12-4 to TRBJ2-5, with 10 bases matching TRBD2. This CDR3 is built from 14 residues. The V and J ends lost 5 bases and 4 bases, in that order; junction bases with no gene match: 4.

The gene calls are TRBV4-3 and TRBJ1-2, with a weak D call TRBD1 (5 bases). CDR1 LGHNA and CDR2 YSLEER come from the germline V gene. Deletions cut 3 bases from V and 7 bases from J, with 18 bases between. The CDR3 sequence is 15 residues long. CDR3 coding DNA: TGCGCCAGCAGCCAGACGACGGGTCAGGGTGGTGGCTACACCTTC. Translated, it gives CASSQTTGQGGGYTF.

This clonotype has just a few counts. The V and J genes are TRBV6-5 and TRBJ1-1; D unclear. CDR1 is MNHEY, CDR2 SVGAGI, per germline. The CDR3 is 15 amino acids. The V gene lost 0 bases and the J gene lost 5 bases, with 13 bases spanning the gap. DNA for the CDR3: TGTGCCAGCAGTTACTCGGTTTGGTCTGGGACTGAAGCTTTCTTT. Residues: CASSYSVWSGTEAFF.

V usage is TRBV6-2 or TRBV6-3 and J usage is TRBJ2-1; the match to TRBD2 covers 14 bases. Losses at the gene ends were 10 bases for V and 2 bases for J; bases not matched to a gene: 4. This CDR3 is built from 15 residues. The germline V gene encodes CDR1 MNHEY and CDR2 SVGEGT. The CDR3 DNA is TGTGCCATACGACTAGCGGGAGGGACCTACAATGAGCAGTTCTTC. Protein: CAIRLAGGTYNEQFF.

CDR3 in amino acids: CASRGTGTFNQPQHF. The CDR3 nucleotides are TGTGCCAGCAGAGGGACAGGGACCTTCAATCAGCCCCAGCATTTT. The genes are TRBV28 and TRBJ1-5, with TRBD1 matching over 9 bases. CDR3 length: 15 residues. Germline V gives CDR1 MDHEN, CDR2 SYDVKM. The V segment lost 6 bases and the J segment 3 bases; nucleotides outside the gene matches: 6.

The V gene is TRBV6-5, the J gene TRBJ2-3; D perhaps matches TRBD2 (5 bases). The V gene's germline CDR1 is MNHEY and CDR2 SVGAGI. This CDR3 region has 19 residues. The germline V and J ends were trimmed by 2 bases and 0 bases, with 21 bases remaining between them. CDR3 in amino acids: CASSYTTSAEAASTDTQYF. The CDR3 DNA sequence: TGTGCCAGCAGTTACACGACCTCAGCGGAAGCCGCTAGCACAGATACGCAGTATTTT.

This chain links TRBV5-1 with TRBJ2-5, with 8 positions matching TRBD2. The trim removed 5 bases at V and 4 bases at J, leaving 7 bases unmatched. This CDR3 region has 14 residues. Germline CDR1 SGHRS, CDR2 YFSETQ. This CDR3 reads CASRPPGGVETQYF. In nucleotides, the CDR3 is TGCGCCAGCAGGCCGCCGGGAGGGGTAGAGACCCAGTACTTC.

V usage is TRBV29-1 and J usage is TRBJ1-4; D is unresolved. Germline V CDR1 and CDR2: SQVTM, ANQGSEA. V lost 4 bases, J lost 10 bases, and 16 bases lay in between. This CDR3 spans 13 amino acids. The CDR3 region is CSVGSSALGKLFF. CDR3 DNA: TGCAGCGTTGGTTCGTCCGCACTTGGAAAACTGTTTTTT.

The J gene is TRBJ2-6, the V gene TRBV12-3 or TRBV12-4, with D maybe TRBD2 (5 bases). The ends were cut back, 4 bases at V and 4 bases at J, with 8 bases in the middle. The CDR3 covers 14 residues. The CDR3 is CASSYTGGANVLTF. For the CDR3, the DNA is TGTGCCAGCAGTTACACGGGGGGGGCCAACGTCCTGACTTTC.

The CDR3 region is CASSYSSSGQFSSGANVLTF. DNA for the CDR3: TGTGCCAGCAGTTACTCGTCTTCGGGACAGTTTTCGTCTGGGGCCAACGTCCTGACTTTC. The chain has TRBV6-2 or TRBV6-3 and TRBJ2-6; 7 nucleotides match TRBD1. Unmatched junction bases numbered 12, after V lost 0 bases and J lost 1 base. This CDR3 is built from 20 residues. Per germline, CDR1 MNHEY and CDR2 SVGEGT.

This clonotype was seen more than once but under ten times. V usage is TRBV5-1 and J usage is TRBJ2-7; 7 bases are a match to TRBD2. Germline CDR1 and CDR2: SGHRS and YFSETQ. V trimming: 0 bases; J trimming: 2 bases; junction bases outside the gene matches: 8. This CDR3 contains 16 residues. CDR3 in amino acids: CASSLGSSGPTYEQYF. In DNA form, the CDR3 reads TGCGCCAGCAGCTTGGGATCTAGCGGACCCACCTACGAGCAGTACTTC.